This T cell receptor beta chain originates from a study of cytomegalovirus exposure and HLA in healthy donors. In the study overall: The 90 to 150 validation repertoires used the same platform as the approximately 700 first-cohort repertoires (as reported by a later analysis). Points from the study as a whole: Testing in vitro showed a few CMV-associated chains specific for CMV antigens. The TCR clusters that emerged in the first cohort tended, a later analysis found, to co-occur in the 110 or so validation repertoires.

Some clones are missing from TCRdb's copy, which holds only in-frame ones; the method was immunoSEQ multiplex PCR. The repertoire includes 100,000 to 120,000 clones, over 75% of them detected once, and roughly 1.4% sits in the top ten. The V gene's germline CDR1 is SGHVS and CDR2 FNYEAQ. Trimming cost V 1 base and J 4 bases, with 10 bases left between them. The CDR3 has 14 amino acids. About this clone itself: Its cognate antigen is unknown.

The sample taken for sequencing was PBMCs. The chain uses TRBV7-6 and TRBJ1-1, with a possible D match to TRBD1 (5 bases). The receptor comes from a young woman in good health and CMV-seropositive. As DNA, the CDR3 is TGTGCCAGCAGCTTAGAAGCAGGGCCCACTGAAGCTTTCTTT. This gives the protein CASSLEAGPTEAFF.